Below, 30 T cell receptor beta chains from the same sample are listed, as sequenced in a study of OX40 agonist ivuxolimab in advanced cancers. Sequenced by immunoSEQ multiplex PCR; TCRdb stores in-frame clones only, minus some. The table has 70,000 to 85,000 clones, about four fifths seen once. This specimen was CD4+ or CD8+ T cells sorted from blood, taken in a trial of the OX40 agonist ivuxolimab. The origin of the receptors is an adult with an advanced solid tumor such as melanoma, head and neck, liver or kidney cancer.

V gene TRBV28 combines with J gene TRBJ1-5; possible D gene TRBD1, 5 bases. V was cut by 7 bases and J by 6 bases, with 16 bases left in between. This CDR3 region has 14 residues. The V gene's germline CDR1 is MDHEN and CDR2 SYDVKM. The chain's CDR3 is CASIDSRGSQPQHF. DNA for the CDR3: TGTGCCAGCATTGACTCCCGGGGGAGTCAGCCCCAGCATTTT.

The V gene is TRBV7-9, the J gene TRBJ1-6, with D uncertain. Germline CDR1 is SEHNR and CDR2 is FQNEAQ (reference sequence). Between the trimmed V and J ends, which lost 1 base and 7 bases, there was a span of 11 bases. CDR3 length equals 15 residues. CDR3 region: CASSLEDGDNSPLHF. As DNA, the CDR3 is TGTGCCAGCAGCTTAGAGGATGGTGACAATTCACCCCTCCACTTT.

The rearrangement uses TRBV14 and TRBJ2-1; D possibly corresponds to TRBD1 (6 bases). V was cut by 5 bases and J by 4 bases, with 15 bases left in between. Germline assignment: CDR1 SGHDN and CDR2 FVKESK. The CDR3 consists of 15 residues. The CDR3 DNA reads TGTGCCAGCAGCGCTCTGAGGGGGTTATACAATGAGCAGTTCTTC. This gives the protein CASSALRGLYNEQFF. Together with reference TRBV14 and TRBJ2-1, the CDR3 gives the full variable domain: EAGVTQFPSHSVIEKGQTVTLRCDPISGHDNLYWYRRVMGKEIKFLLHFVKESKQDESGMPNNRFLAERTGGTYSTLKVQPAELEDSGVYFCASSALRGLYNEQFFGPGTRLTVL.

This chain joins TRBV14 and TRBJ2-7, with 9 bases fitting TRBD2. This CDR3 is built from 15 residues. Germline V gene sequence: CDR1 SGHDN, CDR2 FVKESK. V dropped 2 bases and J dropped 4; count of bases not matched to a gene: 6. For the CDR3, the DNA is TGTGCCAGCAGCCAAATACCGGGACTAGCATACGAGCAGTACTTC. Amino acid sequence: CASSQIPGLAYEQYF.

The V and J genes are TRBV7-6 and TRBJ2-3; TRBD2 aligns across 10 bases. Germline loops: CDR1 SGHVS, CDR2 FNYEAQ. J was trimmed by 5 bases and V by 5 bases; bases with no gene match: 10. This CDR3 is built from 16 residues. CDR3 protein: CASSALAGVLGDTQYF. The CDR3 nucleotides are TGTGCCAGCAGCGCGCTAGCGGGGGTTTTGGGAGATACGCAGTATTTT. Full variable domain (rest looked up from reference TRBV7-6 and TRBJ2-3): GAGVSQSPRYKVTKRGQDVALRCDPISGHVSLYWYRQALGQGPEFLTYFNYEAQQDKSGLPNDRFSAERPEGSISTLTIQRTEQRDSAMYRCASSALAGVLGDTQYFGPGTRLTVL.

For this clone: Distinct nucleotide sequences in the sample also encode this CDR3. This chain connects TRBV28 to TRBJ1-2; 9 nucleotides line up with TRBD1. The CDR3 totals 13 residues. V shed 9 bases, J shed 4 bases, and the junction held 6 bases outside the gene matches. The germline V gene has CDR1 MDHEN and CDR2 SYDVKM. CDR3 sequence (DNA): TGTGCCAGTGGGACAGGGACGGTCTATGGCTACACCTTC. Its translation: CASGTGTVYGYTF.

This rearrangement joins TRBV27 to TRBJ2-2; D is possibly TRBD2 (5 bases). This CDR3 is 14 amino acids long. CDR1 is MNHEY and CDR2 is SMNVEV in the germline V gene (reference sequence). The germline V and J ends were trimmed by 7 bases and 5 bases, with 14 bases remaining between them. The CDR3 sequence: CASTLTRGTGELFF. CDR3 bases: TGTGCCAGCACCCTTACTCGAGGGACCGGGGAGCTGTTTTTT.

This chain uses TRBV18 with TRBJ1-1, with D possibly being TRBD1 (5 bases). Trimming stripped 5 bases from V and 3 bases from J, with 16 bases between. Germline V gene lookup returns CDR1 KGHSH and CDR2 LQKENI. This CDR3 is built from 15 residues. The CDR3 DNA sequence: TGTGCCAGCTCAACGAACGGGGGGGGTTACACTGAAGCTTTCTTT. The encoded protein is CASSTNGGGYTEAFF.

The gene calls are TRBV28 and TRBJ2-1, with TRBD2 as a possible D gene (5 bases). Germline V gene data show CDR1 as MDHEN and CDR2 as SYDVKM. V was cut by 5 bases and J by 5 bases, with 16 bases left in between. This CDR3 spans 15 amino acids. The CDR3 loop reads CASSPSLAPNNEQFF. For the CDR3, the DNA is TGTGCCAGCAGTCCAAGTTTAGCGCCTAACAATGAGCAGTTCTTC.

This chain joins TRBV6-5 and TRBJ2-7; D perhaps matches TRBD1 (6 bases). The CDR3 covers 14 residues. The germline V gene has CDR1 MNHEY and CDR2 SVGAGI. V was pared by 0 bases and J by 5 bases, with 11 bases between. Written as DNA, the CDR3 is TGTGCCAGCAGTTACTCCCCCAGGGGTCACGAGCAGTACTTC. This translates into CASSYSPRGHEQYF.

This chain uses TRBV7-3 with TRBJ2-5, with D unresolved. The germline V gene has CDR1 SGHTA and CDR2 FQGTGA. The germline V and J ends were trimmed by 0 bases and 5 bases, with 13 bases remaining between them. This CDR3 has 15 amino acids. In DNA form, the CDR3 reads TGTGCCAGCAGCTTAACGTCATTGGCTGGGGAGACCCAGTACTTC. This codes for CASSLTSLAGETQYF.

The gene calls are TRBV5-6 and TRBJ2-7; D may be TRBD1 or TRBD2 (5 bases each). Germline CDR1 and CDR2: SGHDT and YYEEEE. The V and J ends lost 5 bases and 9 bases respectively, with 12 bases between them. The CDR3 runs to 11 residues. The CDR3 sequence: CASSRDGLQYF. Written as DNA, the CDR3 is TGTGCCAGCAGTCGGGACGGACTGCAGTACTTC. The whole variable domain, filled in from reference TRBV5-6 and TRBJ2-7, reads DAGVTQSPTHLIKTRGQQVTLRCSPKSGHDTVSWYQQALGQGPQFIFQYYEEEERQRGNFPDRFSGHQFPNYSSELNVNALLLGDSALYLCASSRDGLQYFGPGTRLTVT.

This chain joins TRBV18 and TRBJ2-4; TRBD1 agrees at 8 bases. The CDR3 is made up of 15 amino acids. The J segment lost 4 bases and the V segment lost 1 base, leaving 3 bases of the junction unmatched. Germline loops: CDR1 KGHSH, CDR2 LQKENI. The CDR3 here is CASSPLGQVKNIQYF. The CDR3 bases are TGTGCCAGCTCACCACTGGGACAGGTAAAAAACATTCAGTACTTC.

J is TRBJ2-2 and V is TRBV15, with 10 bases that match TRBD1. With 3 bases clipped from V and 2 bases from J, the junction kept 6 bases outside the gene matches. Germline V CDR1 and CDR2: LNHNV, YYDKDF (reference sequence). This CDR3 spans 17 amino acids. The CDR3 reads CATSRLWTGGNTGELFF. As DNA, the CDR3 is TGTGCCACCAGCAGGCTTTGGACAGGGGGTAACACCGGGGAGCTGTTTTTT. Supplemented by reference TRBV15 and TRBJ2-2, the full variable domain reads DAMVIQNPRYQVTQFGKPVTLSCSQTLNHNVMYWYQQKSSQAPKLLFHYYDKDFNNEADTPDNFQSRRPNTSFCFLDIRSPGLGDTAMYLCATSRLWTGGNTGELFFGEGSRLTVL.

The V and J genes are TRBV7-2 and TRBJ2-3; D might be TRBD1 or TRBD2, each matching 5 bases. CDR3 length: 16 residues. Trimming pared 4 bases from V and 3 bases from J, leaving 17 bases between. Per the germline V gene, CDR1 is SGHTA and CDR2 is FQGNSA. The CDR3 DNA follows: TGTGCCAGCAGCTCCCCCGGGACCAAAGAGACAGATACGCAGTATTTT. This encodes CASSSPGTKETDTQYF. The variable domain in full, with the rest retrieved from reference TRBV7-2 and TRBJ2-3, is GAGVSQSPSNKVTEKGKDVELRCDPISGHTALYWYRQSLGQGLEFLIYFQGNSAPDKSGLPSDRFSAERTGGSVSTLTIQRTQQEDSAVYLCASSSPGTKETDTQYFGPGTRLTVL.

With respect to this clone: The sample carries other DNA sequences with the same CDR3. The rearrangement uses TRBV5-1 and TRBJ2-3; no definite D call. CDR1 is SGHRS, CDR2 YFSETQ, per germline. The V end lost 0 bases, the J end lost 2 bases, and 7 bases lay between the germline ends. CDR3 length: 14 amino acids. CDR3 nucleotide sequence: TGCGCCAGCAGCTTGGGGGGATACACAGATACGCAGTATTTT. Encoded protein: CASSLGGYTDTQYF. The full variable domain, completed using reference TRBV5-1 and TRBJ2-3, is KAGVTQTPRYLIKTRGQQVTLSCSPISGHRSVSWYQQTPGQGLQFLFEYFSETQRNKGNFPGRFSGRQFSNSRSEMNVSTLELGDSALYLCASSLGGYTDTQYFGPGTRLTVL.

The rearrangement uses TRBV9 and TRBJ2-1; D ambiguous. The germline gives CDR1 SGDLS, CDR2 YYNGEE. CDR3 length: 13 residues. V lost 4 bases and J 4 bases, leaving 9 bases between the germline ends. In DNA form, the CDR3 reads TGTGCCAGCAGCCCCCGACCATACAATGAGCAGTTCTTC. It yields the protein CASSPRPYNEQFF.

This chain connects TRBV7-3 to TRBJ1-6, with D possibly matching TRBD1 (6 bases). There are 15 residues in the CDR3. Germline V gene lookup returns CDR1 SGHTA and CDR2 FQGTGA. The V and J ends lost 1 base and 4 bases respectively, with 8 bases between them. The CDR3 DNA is TGTGCCAGCAGCTTAAGTGGACAGTATAATTCACCCCTCCACTTT. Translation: CASSLSGQYNSPLHF.

CDR3 DNA sequence: TGCGCCAGCAGCTTGGCGGGGGCCATCTCTGGAAACACCATATATTTT. Protein: CASSLAGAISGNTIYF. The chain combines TRBV5-1 with TRBJ1-3, with D possibly being TRBD1 (6 bases). The CDR3 is made up of 16 amino acids. Germline lookup yields CDR1 SGHRS and CDR2 YFSETQ. The V gene lost 0 bases and the J gene lost 0 bases, with 10 bases spanning the gap.

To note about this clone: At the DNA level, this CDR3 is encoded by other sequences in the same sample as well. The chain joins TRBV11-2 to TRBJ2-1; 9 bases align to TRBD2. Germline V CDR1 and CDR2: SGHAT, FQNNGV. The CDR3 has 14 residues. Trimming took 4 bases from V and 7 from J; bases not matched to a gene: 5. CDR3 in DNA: TGTGCCAGCAGCTCCCTTAGCGGGAGAAATGAGCAGTTCTTC. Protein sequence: CASSSLSGRNEQFF.

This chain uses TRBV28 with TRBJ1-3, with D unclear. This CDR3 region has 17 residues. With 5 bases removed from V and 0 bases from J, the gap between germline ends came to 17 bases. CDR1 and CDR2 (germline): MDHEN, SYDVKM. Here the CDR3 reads CASSPAGWRDSGNTIYF. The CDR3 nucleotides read TGTGCCAGCAGTCCCGCGGGGTGGAGAGACTCTGGAAACACCATATATTTT.

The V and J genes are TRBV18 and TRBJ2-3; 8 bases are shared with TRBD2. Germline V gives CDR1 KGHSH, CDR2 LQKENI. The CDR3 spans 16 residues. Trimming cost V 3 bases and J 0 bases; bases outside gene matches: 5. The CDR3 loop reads CASSPFQRESTDTQYF. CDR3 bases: TGTGCCAGCTCACCCTTCCAGCGGGAGAGCACAGATACGCAGTATTTT.

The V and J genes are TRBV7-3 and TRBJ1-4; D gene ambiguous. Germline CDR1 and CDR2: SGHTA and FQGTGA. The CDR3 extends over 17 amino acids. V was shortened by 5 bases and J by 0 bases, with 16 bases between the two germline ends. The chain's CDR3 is CASSRAVLGATNEKLFF. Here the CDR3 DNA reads TGTGCCAGCAGCCGAGCGGTATTAGGTGCAACTAATGAAAAACTGTTTTTT. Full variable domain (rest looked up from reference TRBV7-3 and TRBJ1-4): GAGVSQTPSNKVTEKGKYVELRCDPISGHTALYWYRQSLGQGPEFLIYFQGTGAADDSGLPNDRFFAVRPEGSVSTLKIQRTERGDSAVYLCASSRAVLGATNEKLFFGSGTQLSVL.

Here the CDR3 DNA reads TGTGCCACCCGGGGGACAGGGGCATCTCGGCTCCGTGGAAACACCATATATTTT. This sequence encodes CATRGTGASRLRGNTIYF. This chain joins TRBV21-1 and TRBJ1-3; the DNA was not compared with TRBD1, the D call given in the table. TRBV21-1 is flagged as a pseudogene. This CDR3 has 18 residues.

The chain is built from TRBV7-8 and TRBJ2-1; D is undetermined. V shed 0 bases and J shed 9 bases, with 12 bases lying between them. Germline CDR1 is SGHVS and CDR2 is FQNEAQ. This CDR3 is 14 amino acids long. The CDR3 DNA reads TGTGCCAGCAGCTTAGCGCAAAGTATCGCTGAGCAGTTCTTC. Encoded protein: CASSLAQSIAEQFF.

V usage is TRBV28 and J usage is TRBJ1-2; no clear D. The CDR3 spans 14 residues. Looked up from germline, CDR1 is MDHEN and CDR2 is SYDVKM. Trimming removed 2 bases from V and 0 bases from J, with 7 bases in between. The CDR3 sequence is CASSLTPSNYGYTF. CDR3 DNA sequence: TGTGCCAGCAGTTTAACACCCTCTAACTATGGCTACACCTTC.

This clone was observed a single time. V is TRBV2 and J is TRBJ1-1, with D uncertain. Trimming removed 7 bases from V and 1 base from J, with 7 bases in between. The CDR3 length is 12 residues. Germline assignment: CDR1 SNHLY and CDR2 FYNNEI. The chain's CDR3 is CASKVSNTEAFF. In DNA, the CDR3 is TGTGCCAGCAAAGTATCGAACACTGAAGCTTTCTTT. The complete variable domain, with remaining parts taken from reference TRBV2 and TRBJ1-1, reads EPEVTQTPSHQVTQMGQEVILRCVPISNHLYFYWYRQILGQKVEFLVSFYNNEISEKSEIFDDQFSVERPDGSNFTLKIRSTKLEDSAMYFCASKVSNTEAFFGQGTRLTVV.

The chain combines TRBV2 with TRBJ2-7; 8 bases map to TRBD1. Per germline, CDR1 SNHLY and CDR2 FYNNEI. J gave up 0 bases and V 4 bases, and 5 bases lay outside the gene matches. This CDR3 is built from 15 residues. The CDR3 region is CASSARGLSSYEQYF. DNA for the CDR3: TGTGCCAGCAGTGCCAGGGGGCTATCCTCCTACGAGCAGTACTTC.

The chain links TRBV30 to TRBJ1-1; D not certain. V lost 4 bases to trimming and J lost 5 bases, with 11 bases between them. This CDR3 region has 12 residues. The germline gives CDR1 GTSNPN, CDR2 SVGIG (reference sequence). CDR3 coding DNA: TGTGCCTGGATGGAACGGTATACTGAAGCTTTCTTT. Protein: CAWMERYTEAFF.

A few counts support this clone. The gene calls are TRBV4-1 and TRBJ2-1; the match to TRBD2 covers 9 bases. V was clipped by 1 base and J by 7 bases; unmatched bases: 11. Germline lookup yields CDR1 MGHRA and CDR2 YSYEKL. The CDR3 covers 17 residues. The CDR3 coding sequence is TGCGCCAGCAGCCAAGGTGGTGGGAGCGGGGGGAAGAATGAGCAGTTCTTC. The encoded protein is CASSQGGGSGGKNEQFF.